This TCR beta chain was sequenced in a study of OX40 agonist ivuxolimab in advanced cancers. As regards this clone: What it binds is not known.

The length of the CDR3 is 16 residues. After removal of 6 bases from V and 1 base from J, the junction contained 10 bases not matched to a gene. CDR1 and CDR2 (germline): SNHLY, FYNNEI. Produced via immunoSEQ multiplex PCR; TCRdb's table is partial and in-frame only. Counted here are tens of thousands of clones, 80% to 85% occurring once; the ten biggest clones make up 6% to 9.5%. Study results and caveats: CD4+ and CD8+ blood T cells expanded clonally by week 6 at 0.1 to 3.0 mg/kg.

The chain carries TRBV2 and TRBJ2-3; TRBD2 matches 7 bases. This clonotype originated in an adult with an advanced solid tumor such as melanoma, head and neck, liver or kidney cancer. Material: CD4+ or CD8+ T cells sorted from blood, obtained in a trial of the OX40 agonist ivuxolimab. The CDR3 reads CASRGGTGQGTDTQYF. The DNA of the CDR3 is TGTGCCAGCAGGGGGGGGACTGGCCAAGGCACAGATACGCAGTATTTT.